This is a list of T cell receptor beta chains from one sample in a study of T cell responses to AZD1222 COVID-19 vaccine. This table comes from immunoSEQ multiplex PCR, and its TCRdb copy is limited to in-frame clones, with some not included. The sample lists around 140,000 clones; approximately 91% were seen once. Sequenced here: peripheral blood, sampled on day 0 of AZD1222 vaccination. The origin of the receptors is an adult in good health. CDR3s include the opening cysteine and the closing phenylalanine or tryptophan. Each record gives: clone size, V gene, D gene, J gene, CDR3 DNA, CDR3 protein. D genes are given only for firm matches. Clone size is stated in some rows and not others, as once, few, many or a class when expanded.

>.|TRBV27|.|TRBJ1-1
TGTGCCAGCAGTACTATCGCCGGGACGGGGAACACTGAAGCTTTCTTT
CASSTIAGTGNTEAFF
>once|TRBV5-8|.|TRBJ1-4
TGTGCCAGCAGCTTGAAGGGGACACAGAATGAAAAACTGTTTTTT
CASSLKGTQNEKLFF
>.|TRBV27|TRBD1|TRBJ1-5
TGTGCCAGCAGTTTTTTACAGGGGTCCCCAATCAGGCCCCAGCATTTT
CASSFLQGSPIRPQHF
>.|TRBV5-1|.|TRBJ2-1
TGCGCCAGCTCCCCGCCTGCCTCCTACAATGAGCAGTTCTTC
CASSPPASYNEQFF
>.|TRBV7-3|.|TRBJ2-5
TGTGCCAGCAGCTTAACGGGTCAAAAGCGGGAGACCCAGTACTTC
CASSLTGQKRETQYF
>.|TRBV7-2|.|TRBJ2-3
TGTGCCAGCAGCCCCGCCCCCACGGGCGGGACCCGCACAGATACGCAGTATTTT
CASSPAPTGGTRTDTQYF
>.|TRBV6-5|.|TRBJ1-2
TGTGCCAGCAGGGAGGGACCTGGCGATGGCTACACCTTC
CASREGPGDGYTF
>.|TRBV4-3|TRBD2|TRBJ2-1
TGCGCCAGCAGCCAAAGGATTATCTGGGAGGGACTTCCTACTGACTCAAAGCAGTTCTTC
CASSQRIIWEGLPTDSKQFF
>.|TRBV7-9|TRBD1|TRBJ1-2
TGTGCCAGCAGCTTAGAACAGGGGAATGGCTACACCTTC
CASSLEQGNGYTF
>.|TRBV10-3|.|TRBJ2-2
TGTGCCATCAGTGGTGGCAGGCAGAACACCGGGGAGCTGTTTTTT
CAISGGRQNTGELFF
>.|TRBV25-1|TRBD1|TRBJ2-7
TGTGCCAGCAGTGACCCGACAGGGTCTGGGTACGAGCAGTACTTC
CASSDPTGSGYEQYF
>.|TRBV10-3|.|TRBJ2-3
TGTGCCATCACAGATACGTCCACAGATACGCAGTATTTT
CAITDTSTDTQYF
>.|TRBV5-6|TRBD2|TRBJ2-5
TGTGCCAGCAGCTTGCGTAGCGGGAGGGCCAGGCTGAAGACCCAGTACTTC
CASSLRSGRARLKTQYF
>.|TRBV7-9|.|TRBJ2-1
TGTGCCAGCAGCTTCCTACAGGGGACTAGGAATGAGCAGTTCTTC
CASSFLQGTRNEQFF
>.|TRBV9|TRBD2|TRBJ2-5
TGTGCCAGCAGCGTAGAGGTGGGACTAGCGGGAGGAAAAGAGACCCAGTACTTC
CASSVEVGLAGGKETQYF
>.|TRBV10-3|TRBD1|TRBJ1-2
TGTGCCATCAGTGAGTCCCGACAGGGGACGCATGGCTACACCTTC
CAISESRQGTHGYTF
>.|TRBV19|TRBD1|TRBJ2-7
TGTGCCAGTGGACAGGGCTCCTACGAGCAGTACTTC
CASGQGSYEQYF
>.|TRBV7-2|TRBD1|TRBJ1-2
TGTGCCAGCAGCTCACCGCACCTAGGGGGCCGGACGGCGGGTGGCTACACCTTC
CASSSPHLGGRTAGGYTF
>few|TRBV4-3|TRBD1|TRBJ1-3
TGCGCCAGCAGCCAAGGGGCCCTTGGACAGGGGACTGGAAACACCATATATTTT
CASSQGALGQGTGNTIYF
>few|TRBV6-2/TRBV6-3|TRBD2|TRBJ2-7
TGTGCCAGCAGTACCCAAACCCGGGGACTAGCGGGAGGACAGTACTTC
CASSTQTRGLAGGQYF
>.|TRBV29-1|TRBD1|TRBJ1-2
TGCAGCGCTGACCCGGGACAGCCTAACTATGGCTACACCTTC
CSADPGQPNYGYTF
>.|TRBV7-3|.|TRBJ2-5
TGTGCCAGCAGCCAAGGTCGGGGGTACCAAGAGACCCAGTACTTC
CASSQGRGYQETQYF
>.|TRBV29-1|.|TRBJ2-1
TGCAGCACTAGGCCAAGGGGGAACAATGAGCAGTTCTTC
CSTRPRGNNEQFF
>.|TRBV15|.|TRBJ1-4
TGTGCCACCGGGGTTCAAGATGAAAAACTGTTTTTT
CATGVQDEKLFF
>once|TRBV29-1|.|TRBJ1-1
TGCAGCGTTCGGACGACCGATGGCGCTGAAGCTTTCTTT
CSVRTTDGAEAFF
>.|TRBV6-1|.|TRBJ2-2
TGTGCCAGCAGTGAATTAGGCAGGGGCACCGGGGAGCTGTTTTTT
CASSELGRGTGELFF
>.|TRBV4-1|TRBD2|TRBJ2-7
TGCGCCAGCAGCCAACCGACTAGCGGATCCTACGAGCAGTACTTC
CASSQPTSGSYEQYF
>.|TRBV4-3|.|TRBJ2-5
TGCGCCAGCAGCCAAGATCGGGCTAGCCAAGAGACCCAGTACTTC
CASSQDRASQETQYF
>.|TRBV9|.|TRBJ2-3
TGTGCCAGCCAAACCCGGGGCCCGGGAGATACGCAGTATTTT
CASQTRGPGDTQYF
>.|TRBV12-5|.|TRBJ2-1
TGTGCTAGTGCCCTGGGGGGGCGCGTACGAGACGAGCAGTTCTTC
CASALGGRVRDEQFF
>.|TRBV4-2|TRBD1|TRBJ2-7
TGTGCCAGCAGCCAGGAAACGGGACAGGGGGCCGACGAGCAGTACTTC
CASSQETGQGADEQYF
>.|TRBV19|.|TRBJ2-7
TGTGCCAGTAGTCGGGCCGGAGAGCAGTACTTC
CASSRAGEQYF